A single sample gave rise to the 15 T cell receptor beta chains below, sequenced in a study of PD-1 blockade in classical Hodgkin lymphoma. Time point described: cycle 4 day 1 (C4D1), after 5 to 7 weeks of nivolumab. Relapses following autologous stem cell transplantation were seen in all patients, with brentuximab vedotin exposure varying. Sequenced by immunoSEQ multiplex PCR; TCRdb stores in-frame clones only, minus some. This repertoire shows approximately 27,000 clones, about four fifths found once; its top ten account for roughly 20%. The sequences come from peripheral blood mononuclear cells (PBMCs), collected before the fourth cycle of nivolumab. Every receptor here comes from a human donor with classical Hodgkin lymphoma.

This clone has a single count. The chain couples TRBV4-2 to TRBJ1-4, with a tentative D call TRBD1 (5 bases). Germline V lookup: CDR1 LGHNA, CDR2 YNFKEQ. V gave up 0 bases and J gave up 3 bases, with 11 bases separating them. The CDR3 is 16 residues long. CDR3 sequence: CASSQDPGAANEKLFF. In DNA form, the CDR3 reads TGTGCCAGCAGCCAAGATCCCGGGGCAGCTAATGAAAAACTGTTTTTT.

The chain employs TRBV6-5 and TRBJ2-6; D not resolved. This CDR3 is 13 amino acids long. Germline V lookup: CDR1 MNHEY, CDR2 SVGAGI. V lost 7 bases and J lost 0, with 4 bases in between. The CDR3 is CASTSSGANVLTF. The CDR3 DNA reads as TGTGCCAGCACGTCCTCTGGGGCCAACGTCCTGACTTTC.

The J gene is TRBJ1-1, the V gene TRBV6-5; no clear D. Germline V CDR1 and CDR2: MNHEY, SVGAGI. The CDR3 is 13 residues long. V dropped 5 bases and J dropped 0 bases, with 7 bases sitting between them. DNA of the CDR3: TGTGCCAGCAGTGACGGAATGAACACTGAAGCTTTCTTT. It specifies CASSDGMNTEAFF.

The CDR3 DNA is TGTGCCAGTGGGTTCCGGGGGTTTAGTTGGACTGAAGCTTTCTTT. Amino acids: CASGFRGFSWTEAFF. This rearrangement joins TRBV19 to TRBJ1-1; D is possibly TRBD1 (5 bases). Trimming pared 8 bases from V and 5 bases from J, leaving 21 bases between. Germline V gene sequence: CDR1 LNHDA, CDR2 SQIVND (reference sequence). The CDR3 is 15 amino acids.

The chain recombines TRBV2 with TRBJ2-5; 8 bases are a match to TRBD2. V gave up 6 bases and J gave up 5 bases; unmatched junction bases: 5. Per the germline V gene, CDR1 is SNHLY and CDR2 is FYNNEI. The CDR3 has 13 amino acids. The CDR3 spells CASRRSSGETQYF. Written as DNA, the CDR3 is TGTGCCAGCAGGAGGTCTAGCGGGGAGACCCAGTACTTC.

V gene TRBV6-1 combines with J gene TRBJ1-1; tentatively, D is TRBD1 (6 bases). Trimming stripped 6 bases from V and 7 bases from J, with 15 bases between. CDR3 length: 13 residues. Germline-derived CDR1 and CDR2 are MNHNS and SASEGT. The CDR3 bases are TGTGCCAGCAGCTTTCGGGGGCCGGGTGAAGCTTTCTTT. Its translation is CASSFRGPGEAFF.

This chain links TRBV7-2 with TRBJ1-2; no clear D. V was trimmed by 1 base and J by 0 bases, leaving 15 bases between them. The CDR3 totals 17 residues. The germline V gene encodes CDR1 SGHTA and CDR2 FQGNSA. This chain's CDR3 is CASSLDGRGWANYGYTF. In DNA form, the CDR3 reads TGTGCCAGCAGCTTAGACGGCCGGGGATGGGCTAACTATGGCTACACCTTC.

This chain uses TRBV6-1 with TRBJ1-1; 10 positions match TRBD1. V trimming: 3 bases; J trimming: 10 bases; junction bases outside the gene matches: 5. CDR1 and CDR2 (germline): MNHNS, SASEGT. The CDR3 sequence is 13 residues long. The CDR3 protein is CASSEGDRGVAFF. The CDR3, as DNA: TGTGCCAGCAGTGAGGGGGACAGGGGAGTAGCTTTCTTT.

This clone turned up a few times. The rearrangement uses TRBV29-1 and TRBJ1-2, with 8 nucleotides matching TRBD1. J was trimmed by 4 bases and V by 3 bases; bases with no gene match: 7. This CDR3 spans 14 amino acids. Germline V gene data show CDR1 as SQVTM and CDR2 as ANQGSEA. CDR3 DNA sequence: TGCAGCGTTGATGTAACAGGGGGGGCCTATGGCTACACCTTC. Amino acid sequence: CSVDVTGGAYGYTF.

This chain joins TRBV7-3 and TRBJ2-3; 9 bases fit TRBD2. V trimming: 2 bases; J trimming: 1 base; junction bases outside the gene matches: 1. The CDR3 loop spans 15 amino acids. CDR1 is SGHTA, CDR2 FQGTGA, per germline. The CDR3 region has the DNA TGTGCCAGCAGCTTAGCGGGGGGGCGCACAGATACGCAGTATTTT. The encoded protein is CASSLAGGRTDTQYF.

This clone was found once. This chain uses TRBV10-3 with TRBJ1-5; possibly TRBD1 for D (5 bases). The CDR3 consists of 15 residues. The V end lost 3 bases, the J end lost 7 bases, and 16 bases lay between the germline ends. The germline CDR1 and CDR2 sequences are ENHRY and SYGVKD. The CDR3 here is CAISDRGGVGQPQHF. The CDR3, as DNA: TGTGCCATCAGTGACCGCGGGGGGGTGGGCCAGCCCCAGCATTTT.

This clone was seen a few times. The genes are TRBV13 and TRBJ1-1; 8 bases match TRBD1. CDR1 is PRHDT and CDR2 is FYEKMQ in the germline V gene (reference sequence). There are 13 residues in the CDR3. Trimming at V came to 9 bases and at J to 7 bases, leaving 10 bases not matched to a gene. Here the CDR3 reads CASKSRTGFEAFF. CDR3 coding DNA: TGTGCCAGTAAATCGCGGACAGGGTTTGAAGCTTTCTTT. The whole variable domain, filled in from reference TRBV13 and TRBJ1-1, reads AAGVIQSPRHLIKEKRETATLKCYPIPRHDTVYWYQQGPGQDPQFLISFYEKMQSDKGSIPDRFSAQQFSDYHSELNMSSLELGDSALYFCASKSRTGFEAFFGQGTRLTVV.

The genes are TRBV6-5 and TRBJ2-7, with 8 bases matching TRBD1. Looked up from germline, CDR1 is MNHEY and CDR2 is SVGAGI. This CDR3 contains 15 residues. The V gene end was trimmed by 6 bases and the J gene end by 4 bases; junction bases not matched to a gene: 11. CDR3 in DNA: TGTGCCAGCAGCCGTCAAGCAGGGGGCGGGTACGAGCAGTACTTC. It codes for CASSRQAGGGYEQYF.

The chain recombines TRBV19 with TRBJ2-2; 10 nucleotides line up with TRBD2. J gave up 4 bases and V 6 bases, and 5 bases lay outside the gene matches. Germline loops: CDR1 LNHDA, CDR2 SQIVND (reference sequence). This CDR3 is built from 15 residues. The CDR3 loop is CASSPSGGSTGELFF. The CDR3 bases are TGTGCCAGTAGCCCTAGCGGGGGAAGCACCGGGGAGCTGTTTTTT.

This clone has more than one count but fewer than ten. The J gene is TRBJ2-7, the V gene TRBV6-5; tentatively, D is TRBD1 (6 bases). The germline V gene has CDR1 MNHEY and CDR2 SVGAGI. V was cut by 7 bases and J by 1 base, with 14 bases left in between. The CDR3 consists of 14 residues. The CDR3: CASTETGVSYEQYF. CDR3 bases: TGTGCCAGCACCGAGACAGGAGTATCCTACGAGCAGTACTTC.